The 18 T cell receptor beta chains given below trace back to one sample, sequenced in a study of neoadjuvant anti-PD-1 for oral cavity cancer. Produced via immunoSEQ multiplex PCR; TCRdb's table is partial and in-frame only. The sample includes over 65,000 clones, 85% to 90% of them seen just once. Time point given: after neoadjuvant nivolumab, at surgical resection. The source was PBMCs, collected after nivolumab (anti-PD-1) treatment. These receptors were collected from a person between 40 and 85 years old with oral cavity squamous cell carcinoma.

The rearrangement joins TRBV10-1 to TRBJ2-1; D possibly corresponds to TRBD2 (6 bases). The V end was cut by 3 bases, the J end by 8 bases, with 14 bases between. The CDR3 totals 14 residues. CDR1 is WNHNN, CDR2 SYGVQD, per germline (reference sequence). CDR3 residues: CASSENPSEDEQFF. As DNA, the CDR3 is TGCGCCAGCAGTGAAAACCCTAGCGAGGATGAGCAGTTCTTC.

The chain employs TRBV4-2 and TRBJ2-3; 15 bases align to TRBD2. Germline CDR1 and CDR2: LGHNA and YNFKEQ. This CDR3 region has 20 residues. The ends lost 4 bases at V and 4 bases at J; junction bases unmatched: 15. The CDR3 protein is CASSPSVGLAGGLGADTQYF. For the CDR3, the DNA is TGTGCCAGCAGCCCTAGCGTAGGACTAGCGGGGGGGCTAGGCGCAGATACGCAGTATTTT.

The chain has TRBV5-8 and TRBJ2-3, with TRBD2 as a possible D gene (6 bases). V lost 0 bases and J 1 base, leaving 12 bases between the germline ends. Per germline, CDR1 SGHTS and CDR2 YDEGEE. CDR3 length equals 16 residues. The CDR3 DNA is TGTGCCAGCAGCTTGGGTACGGGGGTGCGCACAGATACGCAGTATTTT. It translates to CASSLGTGVRTDTQYF.

The rearrangement uses TRBV6-1 and TRBJ2-2; the D gene is possibly TRBD1 (6 bases). Per germline, CDR1 MNHNS and CDR2 SASEGT. Trimming stripped 8 bases from V and 5 bases from J, with 18 bases between. The CDR3 runs 15 residues. For the CDR3, the DNA is TGTGCCAGCCACTTAACAGGGCGGGCGACCGGGGAGCTGTTTTTT. It specifies CASHLTGRATGELFF.

This clone has only one observation. This chain links TRBV5-1 with TRBJ2-7, with D maybe TRBD2 (6 bases). The CDR3 runs 18 residues. The germline gives CDR1 SGHRS, CDR2 YFSETQ. The V gene lost 0 bases and the J gene lost 0 bases, with 19 bases spanning the gap. CDR3 amino acids: CASSLGGGAGSTSYEQYF. CDR3 nucleotides: TGCGCCAGCAGCTTGGGGGGCGGGGCAGGATCAACCTCCTACGAGCAGTACTTC.

This chain uses TRBV5-6 with TRBJ2-7; no clear D gene. The length of the CDR3 is 12 residues. Between the trimmed V and J ends, which lost 1 base and 4 bases, there was a span of 6 bases. Germline assignment: CDR1 SGHDT and CDR2 YYEEEE. CDR3 in amino acids: CASSLWGYEQYF. For the CDR3, the DNA is TGTGCCAGCAGCTTGTGGGGATACGAGCAGTACTTC.

This clone was seen only a few times. The chain combines TRBV11-2 with TRBJ2-7; D remains ambiguous. This CDR3 spans 16 amino acids. Trimming removed 1 base at V and 3 bases at J, with 16 bases between. Germline V gives CDR1 SGHAT, CDR2 FQNNGV. DNA of the CDR3: TGTGCCAGCAGCTTAGCCCTCCGTCCGCTAAGCTACGAGCAGTACTTC. Protein sequence: CASSLALRPLSYEQYF.

For the CDR3, the DNA is TGTGCCAGCCGGGGAGATACGCAGTATTTT. It is translated as CASRGDTQYF. V gene TRBV6-1 combines with J gene TRBJ2-3; perhaps TRBD2 as D (5 bases). V shed 8 bases and J shed 5 bases, with 5 bases lying between them. The CDR3 sequence is 10 residues long. Germline V lookup: CDR1 MNHNS, CDR2 SASEGT.

The V call is TRBV28, the J call TRBJ2-7; 7 bases match TRBD1. The CDR3 length is 15 residues. Trimming at V came to 0 bases and at J to 0 bases, leaving 2 bases not matched to a gene. The germline V gene has CDR1 MDHEN and CDR2 SYDVKM. The CDR3 coding sequence is TGTGCCAGCAGTTTATGGGACAGGACCTCCTACGAGCAGTACTTC. This gives the protein CASSLWDRTSYEQYF.

The chain recombines TRBV7-2 with TRBJ2-7, with TRBD2 matching 7 bases. V lost 4 bases, J lost 7 bases, and 16 bases stayed unmatched. Per the germline V gene, CDR1 is SGHTA and CDR2 is FQGNSA. This CDR3 contains 16 residues. The CDR3 loop is CASSSPLWASGGEQYF. The CDR3 DNA follows: TGTGCCAGCAGCTCCCCTTTGTGGGCTAGCGGAGGGGAGCAGTACTTC.

The V gene is TRBV7-3, the J gene TRBJ1-6, with D maybe TRBD1 (5 bases). Trimming pared 3 bases from V and 9 bases from J, leaving 9 bases between. The germline gives CDR1 SGHTA, CDR2 FQGTGA. The CDR3 contains 13 residues. The CDR3 nucleotides are TGTGCCAGCAGCTTGGGGCCGCTTTCACCCCTCCACTTT. It translates to CASSLGPLSPLHF. Combining the CDR3 with reference TRBV7-3 and TRBJ1-6 gives the whole variable domain GAGVSQTPSNKVTEKGKYVELRCDPISGHTALYWYRQSLGQGPEFLIYFQGTGAADDSGLPNDRFFAVRPEGSVSTLKIQRTERGDSAVYLCASSLGPLSPLHFGNGTRLTVT.

The V and J genes are TRBV28 and TRBJ2-7; no clear D gene. Germline lookup yields CDR1 MDHEN and CDR2 SYDVKM. Trimming shortened V by 2 bases and J by 2 bases, and 10 bases separated the two germline ends. The CDR3 contains 14 residues. CDR3 in DNA: TGTGCCAGCAGTTTAGACTTCCTGGCCTACGAGCAGTACTTC. This sequence encodes CASSLDFLAYEQYF.

V and J are TRBV5-1 and TRBJ1-1, with D unresolved. The CDR3 contains 14 residues. Looked up from germline, CDR1 is SGHRS and CDR2 is YFSETQ. The V end was cut by 2 bases, the J end by 1 base, with 9 bases between. The CDR3 bases are TGCGCCAGCAGCTTCCTCCTTCAGAACACTGAAGCTTTCTTT. It encodes CASSFLLQNTEAFF.

The V call is TRBV28, the J call TRBJ1-4; a possible D gene is TRBD1 (6 bases). This CDR3 is built from 17 residues. The V gene's germline CDR1 is MDHEN and CDR2 SYDVKM. The V and J ends lost 0 bases and 8 bases respectively, with 19 bases between them. The CDR3 DNA is TGTGCCAGCAGTTTATGGGGCCTCGCAGGGGATAAAGAAAAACTGTTTTTT. Its translation is CASSLWGLAGDKEKLFF.

The chain joins TRBV27 to TRBJ1-6; a possible D gene is TRBD1 (5 bases). In germline, CDR1 is MNHEY, CDR2 SMNVEV (reference sequence). V was shortened by 0 bases and J by 5 bases, with 11 bases between the two germline ends. The CDR3 runs 16 residues. CDR3 loop: CASSLSQGSHNSPLHF. CDR3 nucleotides: TGTGCCAGCAGTTTATCGCAGGGCTCTCATAATTCACCCCTCCACTTT.

The table lists this clone with a count of one. The chain employs TRBV27 and TRBJ2-1; 7 bases are a match to TRBD1. V lost 4 bases to trimming and J lost 2 bases; unmatched junction nucleotides: 8. The germline CDR1 and CDR2 sequences are MNHEY and SMNVEV (reference sequence). This CDR3 has 16 amino acids. The CDR3 DNA reads as TGTGCCAGCAGTTCAATTGGACAGGTGACCTACAATGAGCAGTTCTTC. Protein product: CASSSIGQVTYNEQFF.

The chain links TRBV6-1 to TRBJ2-3, with TRBD1 identical over 8 bases. V trimming: 6 bases; J trimming: 4 bases; junction bases outside the gene matches: 6. From germline, CDR1 is MNHNS and CDR2 SASEGT. This CDR3 comprises 14 residues. CDR3 nucleotides: TGTGCCAGCAGAAAGGACAGGGTCGCAGATACGCAGTATTTT. Amino acid sequence: CASRKDRVADTQYF.

This chain uses TRBV7-2 with TRBJ1-4; D may be TRBD1 (5 bases). In germline, CDR1 is SGHTA, CDR2 FQGNSA. V was cut by 5 bases and J by 8 bases, with 15 bases left in between. The CDR3 extends over 14 amino acids. DNA for the CDR3: TGTGCCAGCAGCGTCGGGACGGCCAGGGAAAAACTGTTTTTT. Translating it yields CASSVGTAREKLFF.